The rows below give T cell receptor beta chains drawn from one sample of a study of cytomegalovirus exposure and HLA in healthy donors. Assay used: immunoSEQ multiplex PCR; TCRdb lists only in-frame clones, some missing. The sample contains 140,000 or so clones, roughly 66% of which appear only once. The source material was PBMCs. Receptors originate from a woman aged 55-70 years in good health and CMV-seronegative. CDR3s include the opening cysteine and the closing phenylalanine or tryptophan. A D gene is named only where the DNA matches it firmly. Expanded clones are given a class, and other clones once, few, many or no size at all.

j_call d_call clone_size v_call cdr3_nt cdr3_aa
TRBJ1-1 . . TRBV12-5 TGTGCTAGTGGTCCCGACAGAAACACTGAAGCTTTCTTT CASGPDRNTEAFF
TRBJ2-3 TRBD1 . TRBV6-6 TGTGCCACCAAAGACAGGGTCTCTAGCACAGATACGCAGTATTTT CATKDRVSSTDTQYF
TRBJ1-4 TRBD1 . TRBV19 TGTGCCAGTAGTCGCCGGGGGCCGGGACAGGGGTATGAAAAACTGTTTTTT CASSRRGPGQGYEKLFF
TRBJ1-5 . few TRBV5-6 TGTGCCAGCAGCTCGGGACTGTATAGCAATCAGCCCCAGCATTTT CASSSGLYSNQPQHF
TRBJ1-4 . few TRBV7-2 TGTGCCAGCAGCTACCGGGGGGGTAATGAAAAACTGTTTTTT CASSYRGGNEKLFF
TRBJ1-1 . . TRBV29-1 TGCAGCGTTGTAACTTCGAACACTGAAGCTTTCTTT CSVVTSNTEAFF
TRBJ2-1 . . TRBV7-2 TGTGCCAGCAGCTTAGTCGGCGGGAATCCCAATGAGCAGTTCTTC CASSLVGGNPNEQFF
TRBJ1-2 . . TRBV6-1 TGTGCCAGCAGTGAATATAAGGGAGCCTATGGCTACACCTTC CASSEYKGAYGYTF
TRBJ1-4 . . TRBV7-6 TGTGCCAGCAGCCAAAATGACAGAGAACTGTTTTTT CASSQNDRELFF
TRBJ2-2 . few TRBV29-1 TGCAGCGTCCTGGCGGGGGCGCACACCGGGGAGCTGTTTTTT CSVLAGAHTGELFF
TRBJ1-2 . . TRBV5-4 TGTGCCAGCAGCTTGCCCGGGATTAGTGGCTACACCTTC CASSLPGISGYTF
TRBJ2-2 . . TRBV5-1 TGCGCCAGCAGCTTACAGGGTATTAAGGGCGGGGAGCTGTTTTTT CASSLQGIKGGELFF
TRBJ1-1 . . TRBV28 TGTGCCACCATTTTTTTCGGACAGTCGAACACTGAAGCTTTCTTT CATIFFGQSNTEAFF
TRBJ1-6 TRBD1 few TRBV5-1 TGCGCCAGCAGCCCTAACCGGGACAGTAATTCACCCCTCCACTTT CASSPNRDSNSPLHF
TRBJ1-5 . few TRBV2 TGTGCCAGCACCACAGGGTTGGTTCAGCCCCAGCATTTT CASTTGLVQPQHF
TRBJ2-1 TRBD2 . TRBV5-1 TGCGCCAGCAGCTTGGGACTAGCGGGACCTCACAATGAGCAGTTCTTC CASSLGLAGPHNEQFF
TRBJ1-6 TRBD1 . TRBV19 TGTGCCAGTCGCGACTCCGGGACAGCGTATAATTCACCCCTCCACTTT CASRDSGTAYNSPLHF
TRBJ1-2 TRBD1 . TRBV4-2 TGTGCCAGCAGCCAAGATAAGGGGGCTTTCGAACCCTACTATGGCTACACCTTC CASSQDKGAFEPYYGYTF
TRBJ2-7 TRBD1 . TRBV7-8 TGTGCCAGCAGCTTAGCGTCGACAGGGCAAACCTACGAGCAGTACTTC CASSLASTGQTYEQYF
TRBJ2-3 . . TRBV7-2 TGTGCCAGCGGTCATTTAGGCGGGGCCATGACAGATACGCAGTATTTT CASGHLGGAMTDTQYF
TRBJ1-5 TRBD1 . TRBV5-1 TGCGCCAGCAGCTTGGGGGGGACAGGCTTCAATCAGCCCCAGCATTTT CASSLGGTGFNQPQHF
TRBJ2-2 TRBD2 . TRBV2 TGTGCCAGCAGTAGGACTAGCGGGGGCCCGAACACCGGGGAGCTGTTTTTT CASSRTSGGPNTGELFF
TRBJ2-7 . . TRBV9 TGTGCCAGCAGCGTAGGCGCCAGTCGGAGCTCCTACGAGCAGTACTTC CASSVGASRSSYEQYF
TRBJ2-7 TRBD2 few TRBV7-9 TGTTCCAGCAGCCAGGCACTAGCGGGAGGAAACGAGCAGTACTTC CSSSQALAGGNEQYF
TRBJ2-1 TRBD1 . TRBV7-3 TGTGCCAGCAGCTTAAGTGGGACAGGGGGACTAATTGATGAGCAGTTCTTC CASSLSGTGGLIDEQFF
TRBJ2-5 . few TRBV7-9 TGTGCCAGCACCATAGTGGGGGGTTTGGGAGAGACCCAGTACTTC CASTIVGGLGETQYF
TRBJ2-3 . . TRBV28 TGTGCCAGCAGTTCCCAGGACAGTTATACGCAGTATTTT CASSSQDSYTQYF
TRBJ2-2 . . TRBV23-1 TGCGCCAGCAGTCACAGGGTTGGCACCGGGGAGCTGTTTTTT CASSHRVGTGELFF
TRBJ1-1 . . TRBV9 TGTGCCAGCAGCGCACCCGACAGGTTAGCTTTCTTT CASSAPDRLAFF
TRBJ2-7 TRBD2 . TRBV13 TGTGCCAGCAGCTCGGCTAGCGGGGGGGCCTACGAGCAGTACTTC CASSSASGGAYEQYF
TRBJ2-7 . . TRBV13 TGTGCCAGCAGCTTGGGCGGGACCTCCTACGAGCAGTACTTC CASSLGGTSYEQYF
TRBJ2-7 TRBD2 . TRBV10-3 TGTGCCATCAGTGGGAATCCAGGACTAGCGGGAGGATACGAGCAGTACTTC CAISGNPGLAGGYEQYF
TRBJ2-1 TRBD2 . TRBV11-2 TGTGCCAGCAGCTTTCAGCGGGAACCCAACAATGAGCAGTTCTTC CASSFQREPNNEQFF